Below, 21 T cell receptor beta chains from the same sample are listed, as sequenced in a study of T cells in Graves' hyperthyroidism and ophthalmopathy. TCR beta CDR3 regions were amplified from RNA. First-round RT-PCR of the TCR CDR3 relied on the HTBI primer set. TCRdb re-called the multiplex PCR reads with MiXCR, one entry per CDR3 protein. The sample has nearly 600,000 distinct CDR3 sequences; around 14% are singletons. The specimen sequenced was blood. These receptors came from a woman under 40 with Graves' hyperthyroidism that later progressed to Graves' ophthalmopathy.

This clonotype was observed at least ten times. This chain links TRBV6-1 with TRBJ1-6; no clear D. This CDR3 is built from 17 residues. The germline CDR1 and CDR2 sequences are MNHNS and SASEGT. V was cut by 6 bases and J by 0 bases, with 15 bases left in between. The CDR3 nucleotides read TGTGCCAGCAGCGAGGGATTTAGGAGCTCCTATAATTCACCCCTCCACTTT. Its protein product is CASSEGFRSSYNSPLHF.

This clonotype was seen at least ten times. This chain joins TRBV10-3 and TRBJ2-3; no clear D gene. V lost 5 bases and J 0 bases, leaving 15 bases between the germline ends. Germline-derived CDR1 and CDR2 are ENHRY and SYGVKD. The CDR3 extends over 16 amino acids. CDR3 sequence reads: CAISTSRTTSTDTQYF. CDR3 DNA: TGTGCCATCAGTACGTCGAGGACCACTAGCACAGATACGCAGTATTTT.

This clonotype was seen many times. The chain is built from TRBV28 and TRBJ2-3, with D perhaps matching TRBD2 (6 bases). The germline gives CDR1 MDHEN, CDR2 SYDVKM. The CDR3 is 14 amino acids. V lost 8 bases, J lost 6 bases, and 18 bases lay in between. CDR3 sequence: CASLRGEAGDTQYF. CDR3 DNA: TGTGCCAGCCTCCGAGGGGAGGCGGGGGATACGCAGTATTTT.

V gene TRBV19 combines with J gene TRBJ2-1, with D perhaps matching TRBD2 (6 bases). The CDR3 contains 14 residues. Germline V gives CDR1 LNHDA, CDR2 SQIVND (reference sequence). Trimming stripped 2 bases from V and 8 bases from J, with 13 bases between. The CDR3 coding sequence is TGTGCCAGTAGTATAAGCGCCGGGGGTTATGAGCAGTTCTTC. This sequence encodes CASSISAGGYEQFF. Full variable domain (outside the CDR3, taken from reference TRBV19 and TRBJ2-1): DGGITQSPKYLFRKEGQNVTLSCEQNLNHDAMYWYRQDPGQGLRLIYYSQIVNDFQKGDIAEGYSVSREKKESFPLTVTSAQKNPTAFYLCASSISAGGYEQFFGPGTRLTVL.

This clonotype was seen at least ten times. The CDR3 sequence: CSARGWPGELFF. In DNA form, the CDR3 reads TGCAGTGCTAGAGGGTGGCCCGGGGAGCTGTTTTTT. The rearrangement uses TRBV20-1 and TRBJ2-2; D remains ambiguous. V dropped 1 base and J dropped 6 bases, with 6 bases sitting between them. The CDR3 sequence is 12 residues long. Germline CDR1 and CDR2: DFQATT and SNEGSKA (reference sequence).

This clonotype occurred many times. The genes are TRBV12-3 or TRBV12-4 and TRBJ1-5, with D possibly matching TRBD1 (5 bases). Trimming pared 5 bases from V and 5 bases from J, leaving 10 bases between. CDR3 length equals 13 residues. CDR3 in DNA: TGTGCCAGCAGTGGGGCCCTCGATCAGCCCCAGCATTTT. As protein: CASSGALDQPQHF.

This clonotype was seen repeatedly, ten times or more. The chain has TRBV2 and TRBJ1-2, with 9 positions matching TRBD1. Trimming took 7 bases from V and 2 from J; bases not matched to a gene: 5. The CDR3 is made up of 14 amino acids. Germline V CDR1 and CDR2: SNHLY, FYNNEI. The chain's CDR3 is CASTRDRENYGYTF. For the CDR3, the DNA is TGTGCCAGCACCAGGGACAGGGAGAACTATGGCTACACCTTC. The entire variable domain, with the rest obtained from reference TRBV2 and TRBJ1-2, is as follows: EPEVTQTPSHQVTQMGQEVILRCVPISNHLYFYWYRQILGQKVEFLVSFYNNEISEKSEIFDDQFSVERPDGSNFTLKIRSTKLEDSAMYFCASTRDRENYGYTFGSGTRLTVV.

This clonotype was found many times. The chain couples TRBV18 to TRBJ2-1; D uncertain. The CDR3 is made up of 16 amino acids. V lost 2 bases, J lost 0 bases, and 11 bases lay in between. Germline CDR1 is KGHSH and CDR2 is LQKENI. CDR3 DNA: TGTGCCAGCTCACCAAAGGGCGGTGGCTCCTACAATGAGCAGTTCTTC. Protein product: CASSPKGGGSYNEQFF.

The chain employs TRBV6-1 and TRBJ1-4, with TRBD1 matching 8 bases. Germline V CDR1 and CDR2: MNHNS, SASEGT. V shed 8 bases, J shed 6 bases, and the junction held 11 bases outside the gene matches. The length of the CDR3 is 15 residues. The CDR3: CASSGQGEGYEKLFF. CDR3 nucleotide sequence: TGTGCCAGCTCCGGACAGGGAGAGGGGTATGAAAAACTGTTTTTT.

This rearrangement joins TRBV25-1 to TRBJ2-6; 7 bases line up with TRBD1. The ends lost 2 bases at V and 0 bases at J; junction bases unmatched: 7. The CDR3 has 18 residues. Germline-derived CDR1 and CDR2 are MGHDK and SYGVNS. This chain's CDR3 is CASSEPGTASSGANVLTF. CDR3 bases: TGTGCCAGCAGTGAACCCGGGACAGCCAGCTCTGGGGCCAACGTCCTGACTTTC.

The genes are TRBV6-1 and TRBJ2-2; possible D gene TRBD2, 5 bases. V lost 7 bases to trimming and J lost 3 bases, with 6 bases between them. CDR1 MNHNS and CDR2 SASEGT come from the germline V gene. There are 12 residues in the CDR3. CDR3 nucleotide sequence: TGTGCCAGCAAGGAGGACACCGGGGAGCTGTTTTTT. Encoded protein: CASKEDTGELFF.

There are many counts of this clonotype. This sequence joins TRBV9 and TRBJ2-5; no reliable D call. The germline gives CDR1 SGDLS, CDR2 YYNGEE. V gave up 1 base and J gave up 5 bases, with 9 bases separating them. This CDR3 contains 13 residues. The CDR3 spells CASSVSSSETQYF. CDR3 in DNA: TGTGCCAGCAGCGTATCGAGTTCGGAGACCCAGTACTTC.

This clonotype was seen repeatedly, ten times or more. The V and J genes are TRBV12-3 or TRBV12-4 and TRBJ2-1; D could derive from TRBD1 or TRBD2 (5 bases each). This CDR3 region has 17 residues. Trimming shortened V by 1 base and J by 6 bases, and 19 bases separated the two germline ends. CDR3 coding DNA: TGTGCCAGCAGTTTAGAGGGACGAGGGTTCTCCAGCAATGAGCAGTTCTTC. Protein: CASSLEGRGFSSNEQFF.

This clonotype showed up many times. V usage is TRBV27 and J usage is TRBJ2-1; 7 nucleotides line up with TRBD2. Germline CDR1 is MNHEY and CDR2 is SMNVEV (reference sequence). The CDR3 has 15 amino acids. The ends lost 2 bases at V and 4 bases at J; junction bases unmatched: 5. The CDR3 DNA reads TGTGCCAGCAGTTTAGAGGGACTAAAGTACAATGAGCAGTTCTTC. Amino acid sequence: CASSLEGLKYNEQFF.

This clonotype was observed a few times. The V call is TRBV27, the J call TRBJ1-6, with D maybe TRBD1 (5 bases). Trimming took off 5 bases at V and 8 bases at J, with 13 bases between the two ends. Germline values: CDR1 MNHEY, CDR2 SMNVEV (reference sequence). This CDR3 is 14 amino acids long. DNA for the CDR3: TGTGCCAGCAGTATGGGGCCTGGGGATTCACCCCTCCACTTT. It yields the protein CASSMGPGDSPLHF.

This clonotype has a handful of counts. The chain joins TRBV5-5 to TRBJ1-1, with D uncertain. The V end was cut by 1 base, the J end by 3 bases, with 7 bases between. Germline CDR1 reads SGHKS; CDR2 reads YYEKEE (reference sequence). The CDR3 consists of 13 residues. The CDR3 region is CASSLSSDTEAFF. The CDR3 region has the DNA TGTGCCAGCAGCTTGTCTTCTGACACTGAAGCTTTCTTT.

CDR3 in amino acids: CAWSPSGSVQFF. The CDR3 nucleotides read TGTGCCTGGAGTCCTAGCGGGAGTGTGCAGTTCTTC. The chain carries TRBV30 and TRBJ2-1, with 10 bases fitting TRBD2. The V segment lost 2 bases and the J segment 12 bases; nucleotides outside the gene matches: 4. From germline, CDR1 is GTSNPN and CDR2 SVGIG (reference sequence). The CDR3 loop spans 12 amino acids.

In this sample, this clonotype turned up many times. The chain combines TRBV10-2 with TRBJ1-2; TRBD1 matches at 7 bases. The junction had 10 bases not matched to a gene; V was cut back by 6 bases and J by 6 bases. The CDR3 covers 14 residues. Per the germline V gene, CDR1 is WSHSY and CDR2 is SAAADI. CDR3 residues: CASSHRRDSDGYTF. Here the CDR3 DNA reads TGCGCCAGCAGCCACCGACGGGACAGTGATGGCTACACCTTC.

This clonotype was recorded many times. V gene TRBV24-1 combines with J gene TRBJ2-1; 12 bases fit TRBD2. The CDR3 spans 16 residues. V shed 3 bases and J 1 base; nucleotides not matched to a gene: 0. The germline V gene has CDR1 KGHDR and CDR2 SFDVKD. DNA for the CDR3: TGTGCCACCAGTGATCTAGCGGGAGGGTCCTACAATGAGCAGTTCTTC. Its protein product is CATSDLAGGSYNEQFF.

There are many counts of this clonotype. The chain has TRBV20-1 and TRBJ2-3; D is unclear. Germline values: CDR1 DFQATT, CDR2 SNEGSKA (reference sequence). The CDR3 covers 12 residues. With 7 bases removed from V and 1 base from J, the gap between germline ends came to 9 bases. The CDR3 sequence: CSGRVGTDTQYF. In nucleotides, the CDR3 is TGCAGTGGAAGGGTAGGCACAGATACGCAGTATTTT.

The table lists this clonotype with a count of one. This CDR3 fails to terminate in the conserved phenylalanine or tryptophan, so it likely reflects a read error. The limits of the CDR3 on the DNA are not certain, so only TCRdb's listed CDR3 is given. The chain's CDR3 is CSAQDWGSYEPYI. The chain uses TRBV20-1 and TRBJ2-7; the D call of TRBD1 is as the table states it, not checked on the DNA. The germline V gene encodes CDR1 DFQATT and CDR2 SNEGSKA (reference sequence). The CDR3 length is 13 residues, termini included.